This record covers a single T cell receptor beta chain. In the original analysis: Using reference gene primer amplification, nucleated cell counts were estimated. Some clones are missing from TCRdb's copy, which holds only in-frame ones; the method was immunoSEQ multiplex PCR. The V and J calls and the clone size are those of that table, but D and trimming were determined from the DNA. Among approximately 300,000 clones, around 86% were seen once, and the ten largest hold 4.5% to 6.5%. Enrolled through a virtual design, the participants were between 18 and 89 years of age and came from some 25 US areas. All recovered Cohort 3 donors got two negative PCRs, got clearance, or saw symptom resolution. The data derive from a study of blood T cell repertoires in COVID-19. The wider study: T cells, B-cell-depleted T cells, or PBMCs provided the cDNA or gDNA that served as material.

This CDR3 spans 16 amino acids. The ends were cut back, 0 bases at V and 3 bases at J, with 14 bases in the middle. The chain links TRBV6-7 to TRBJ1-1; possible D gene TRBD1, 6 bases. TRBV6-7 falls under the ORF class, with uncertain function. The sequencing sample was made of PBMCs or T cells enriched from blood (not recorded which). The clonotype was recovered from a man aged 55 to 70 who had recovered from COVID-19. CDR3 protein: CASSYSRGAVDTEAFF. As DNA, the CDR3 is TGTGCCAGCAGTTACTCTCGGGGGGCGGTGGACACTGAAGCTTTCTTT.